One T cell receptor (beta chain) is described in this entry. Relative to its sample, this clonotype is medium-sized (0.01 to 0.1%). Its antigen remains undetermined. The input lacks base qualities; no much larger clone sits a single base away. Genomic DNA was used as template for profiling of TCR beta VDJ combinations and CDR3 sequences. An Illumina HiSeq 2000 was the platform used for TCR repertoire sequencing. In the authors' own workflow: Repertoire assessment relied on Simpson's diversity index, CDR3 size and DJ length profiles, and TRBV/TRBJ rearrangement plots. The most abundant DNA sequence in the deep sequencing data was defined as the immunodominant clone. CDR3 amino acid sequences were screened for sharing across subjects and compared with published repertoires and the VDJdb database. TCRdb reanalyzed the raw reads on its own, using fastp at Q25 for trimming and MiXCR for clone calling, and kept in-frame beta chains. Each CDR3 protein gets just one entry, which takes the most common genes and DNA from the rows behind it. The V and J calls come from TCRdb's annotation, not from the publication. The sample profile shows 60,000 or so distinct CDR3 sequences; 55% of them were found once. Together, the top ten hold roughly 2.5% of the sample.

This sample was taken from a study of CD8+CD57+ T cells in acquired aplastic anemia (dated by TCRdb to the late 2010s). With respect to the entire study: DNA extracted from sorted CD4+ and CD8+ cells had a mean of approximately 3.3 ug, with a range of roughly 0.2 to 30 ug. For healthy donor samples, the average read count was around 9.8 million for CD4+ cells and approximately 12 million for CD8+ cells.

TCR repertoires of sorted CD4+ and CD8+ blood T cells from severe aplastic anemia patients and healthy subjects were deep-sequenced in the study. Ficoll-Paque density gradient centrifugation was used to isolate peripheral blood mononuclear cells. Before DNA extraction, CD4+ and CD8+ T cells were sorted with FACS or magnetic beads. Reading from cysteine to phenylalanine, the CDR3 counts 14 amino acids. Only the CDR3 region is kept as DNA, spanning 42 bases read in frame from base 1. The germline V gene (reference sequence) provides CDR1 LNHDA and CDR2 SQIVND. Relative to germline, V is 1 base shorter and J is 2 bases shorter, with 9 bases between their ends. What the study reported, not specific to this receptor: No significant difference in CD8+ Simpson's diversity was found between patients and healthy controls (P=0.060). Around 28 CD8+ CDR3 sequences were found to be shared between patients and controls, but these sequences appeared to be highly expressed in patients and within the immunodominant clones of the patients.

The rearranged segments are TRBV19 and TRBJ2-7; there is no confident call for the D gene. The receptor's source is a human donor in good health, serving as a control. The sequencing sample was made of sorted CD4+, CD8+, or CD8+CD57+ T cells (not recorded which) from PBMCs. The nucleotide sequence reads TGTGCCAGTAGTATAGTGATGGGTCCCTACGAGCAGTACTTC. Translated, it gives CASSIVMGPYEQYF.